The 3 T cell receptor beta chains presented below share a single source sample, sequenced in a study of cytomegalovirus exposure and HLA in healthy donors. Primers for the PCR totalled 60 Vbeta and 13 Jbeta. Sequenced by immunoSEQ multiplex PCR; TCRdb stores in-frame clones only, minus some. The profile covers 150,000 to 180,000 clones, with 75% to 85% appearing a single time and roughly 7.7% taken by the ten largest. Sequences were obtained from PBMCs. Receptors originate from a man aged 30 to 45 in good health and CMV-seropositive.

Comments on this clone: Sequence at one end of the junction differs from germline and may be a read error. The chain has TRBV7-9 and TRBJ2-7, with TRBD2 matching over 7 bases. The V gene's germline CDR1 is SEHNR and CDR2 FQNEAQ (reference sequence). This CDR3 has 14 residues. CDR3: CSSSLGSGIYEQYF. DNA for the CDR3: TGTTCCAGCAGCTTAGGGAGCGGGATCTACGAGCAGTACTTC.

V and J are TRBV14 and TRBJ2-6; 7 positions match TRBD1. This CDR3 region has 17 residues. The germline gives CDR1 SGHDN, CDR2 FVKESK. V trimming: 6 bases; J trimming: 4 bases; junction bases outside the gene matches: 12. The CDR3 is CASRPQTGEEGANVLTF. The CDR3 nucleotides read TGTGCCAGCAGGCCACAAACAGGGGAAGAAGGGGCCAACGTCCTGACTTTC.

The chain links TRBV6-1 to TRBJ1-1; 7 bases are shared with TRBD1. The junction had 9 bases not matched to a gene; V was cut back by 4 bases and J by 4 bases. The CDR3 consists of 15 residues. Germline V gene sequence: CDR1 MNHNS, CDR2 SASEGT. This CDR3 is CASSVLGGVATEAFF. In DNA form, the CDR3 reads TGTGCCAGCAGTGTTTTAGGGGGCGTCGCCACTGAAGCTTTCTTT.